This T cell receptor (beta chain) was identified in a study of graft-versus-host responses after intestinal transplantation. Overall study: Multivisceral, liver-intestinal, or isolated intestinal transplants were received by the recipients.

A word on this clone: Its antigen is as yet unknown.

Germline-derived CDR1 and CDR2 are LNHNV and YYDKDF (reference sequence). This CDR3 has 17 amino acids. V dropped 1 base and J dropped 4; count of bases not matched to a gene: 6. Tissue from the graft was processed to free its intraepithelial and lamina propria lymphocytes. Sequenced by immunoSEQ multiplex PCR; TCRdb stores in-frame clones only, minus some. The table has more than 50,000 clones, around 90% seen once. Overall study findings and caveats: Marrow from the recipient contained GvH clones, some of which had appeared first in ileum or blood. The highest levels of circulating GvH clones went along with early declines in HvG clones after transplant.

Sequencing was performed on ileum tissue, taken less than 400 days after transplant. The rearrangement joins TRBV15 to TRBJ2-2; 10 positions agree with TRBD2. The receptor was isolated from a human patient who received an intestinal transplant, so some T cells may come from the graft donor. CDR3 sequence (DNA): TGTGCCACCAGCAGAGTTGAACTAGCGGGGATCACCGGGGAGCTGTTTTTT. Translation gives CATSRVELAGITGELFF.